These T cell receptor beta chains were read from a single sample in a study of radiation and T cells in renal cell carcinoma. The repertoire was sequenced with immunoSEQ multiplex PCR; TCRdb's copy has only in-frame clones and lacks some. Of more than 15,000 clones in the sample, roughly 54% were seen once. The input for sequencing was tumor tissue, taken from a patient whose treatment included radiotherapy and nephrectomy. These receptors were obtained from a man in his fifties or sixties with renal cell carcinoma. The CDR3 runs from the conserved cysteine through the conserved F or W. D genes are given only for firm matches. Not every row has a clone size; where given, it reads once, few, many or a size class.

>TRBD2|-|TRBJ2-3|TRBV9
CASSVDPGGSVDTQYF
TGTGCCAGCAGCGTAGATCCGGGAGGGTCTGTAGATACGCAGTATTTT
>-|-|TRBJ2-2|TRBV6-6
CASSRNAGELFF
TGTGCCAGCAGCCGTAACGCCGGGGAGCTGTTTTTT
>-|-|TRBJ2-1|TRBV7-9
CASSFGSSYNEQFF
TGTGCCAGCAGCTTTGGGAGCTCCTACAATGAGCAGTTCTTC
>-|-|TRBJ1-2|TRBV30
CAWSGLPHRESF
TGTGCCTGGAGTGGCTTGCCTCACAGGGAATCCTTC
>-|-|TRBJ2-1|TRBV5-1
CASSLGVGAYNEQFF
TGCGCCAGCAGCTTGGGGGTAGGGGCATACAATGAGCAGTTCTTC
>TRBD1|-|TRBJ1-1|TRBV5-1
CASSLRQGGSTEAFF
TGCGCCAGCAGCCTCCGACAGGGCGGGTCCACTGAAGCTTTCTTT
>TRBD1|-|TRBJ2-1|TRBV30
CARRTGGNEQFF
TGTGCCCGGAGAACAGGGGGCAATGAGCAGTTCTTC
>-|-|TRBJ1-2|TRBV7-2
CASSLGMAGVNYGYTF
TGTGCCAGCAGCTTAGGCATGGCAGGGGTTAACTATGGCTACACCTTC
>TRBD2|-|TRBJ2-1|TRBV5-1
CASSGLAGGPYNEQFF
TGCGCCAGCAGCGGACTAGCGGGAGGGCCCTACAATGAGCAGTTCTTC
>-|medium-sized|TRBJ1-1|TRBV16
CASSQSTGLAFF
TGTGCCAGCAGCCAATCGACGGGTCTAGCTTTCTTT
>-|-|TRBJ2-3|TRBV6-5
CASSYRGEITDTQYF
TGTGCCAGCAGTTATAGGGGGGAGATCACAGATACGCAGTATTTT
>-|few|TRBJ1-2|TRBV5-1
CASSLPGQNYGYTF
TGCGCCAGCAGCTTGCCTGGACAGAACTATGGCTACACCTTC
>-|few|TRBJ1-3|TRBV19
CASSGEGDTIYF
TGTGCCAGCTCCGGGGAAGGAGACACCATATATTTT
>-|-|TRBJ1-1|TRBV29-1
CSVEQMNTEAFF
TGCAGCGTTGAACAGATGAACACTGAAGCTTTCTTT
>-|-|TRBJ1-1|TRBV7-2
CASSPYIGEAFF
TGTGCCAGCAGCCCCTACATAGGAGAAGCTTTCTTT
>-|-|TRBJ2-5|TRBV28
CASTWVRSLPGTQYF
TGTGCCAGCACCTGGGTCAGGAGCTTGCCGGGGACCCAGTACTTC
>TRBD1|once|TRBJ1-2|TRBV5-4
CASRGAGQGHGYTF
TGTGCCAGCAGGGGGGCGGGACAGGGTCATGGCTACACCTTC
>-|-|TRBJ2-6|TRBV5-4
CASTNITRQSRANVLTF
TGTGCCAGCACAAATATTACCAGACAAAGTCGGGCCAACGTCCTGACTTTC
>-|once|TRBJ2-2|TRBV27
CASLGGADTGELFF
TGTGCCAGCCTTGGGGGCGCGGACACCGGGGAGCTGTTTTTT